This entry lists 27 T cell receptor beta chains sequenced from one sample in a study of blood T cell repertoires in COVID-19. Assay used: immunoSEQ multiplex PCR; TCRdb lists only in-frame clones, some missing. This table holds about 270,000 clones, roughly 90% found once. Sequencing was performed on PBMCs or T cells enriched from blood (not recorded which). The receptor set was obtained from a woman aged 25 to 39 who had recovered from COVID-19.

This clone was counted a single time. CDR3 loop: CASRVQGSYEQYF. The CDR3 DNA follows: TGTGCCAGCAGGGTACAGGGTTCCTACGAGCAGTACTTC. The chain employs TRBV27 and TRBJ2-7; possible D gene TRBD1, 6 bases. Trimming stripped 6 bases from V and 1 base from J, with 10 bases between. The length of the CDR3 is 13 residues. In germline, CDR1 is MNHEY, CDR2 SMNVEV (reference sequence).

Here the CDR3 DNA reads TGCGCCAGCAGCCAGATTTCTCCGGGACAGGGAGGAGGCTACACCTTC. This codes for CASSQISPGQGGGYTF. This rearrangement joins TRBV5-1 to TRBJ1-2; 9 bases are a match to TRBD1. V trimming: 4 bases; J trimming: 8 bases; junction bases outside the gene matches: 15. Germline V CDR1 and CDR2: SGHRS, YFSETQ. The CDR3 loop spans 16 amino acids. Full variable domain (rest looked up from reference TRBV5-1 and TRBJ1-2): KAGVTQTPRYLIKTRGQQVTLSCSPISGHRSVSWYQQTPGQGLQFLFEYFSETQRNKGNFPGRFSGRQFSNSRSEMNVSTLELGDSALYLCASSQISPGQGGGYTFGSGTRLTVV.

The V call is TRBV28, the J call TRBJ1-2; TRBD1 matches 7 bases. The germline gives CDR1 MDHEN, CDR2 SYDVKM. V was pared by 10 bases and J by 4 bases, with 12 bases of the junction left unmatched. The CDR3 loop spans 14 amino acids. The CDR3 here is CATQTRWDSYGYTF. Here the CDR3 DNA reads TGTGCCACCCAAACCCGCTGGGACAGCTATGGCTACACCTTC.

The rearrangement joins TRBV6-2 or TRBV6-3 to TRBJ1-5, with unresolved D. The CDR3 totals 13 residues. From germline, CDR1 is MNHEY and CDR2 SVGEGT. The V end was cut by 2 bases, the J end by 9 bases, with 11 bases between. CDR3 sequence (DNA): TGTGCCAGCAGTTACGGGCTCAGCTGGCCCCAGCATTTT. Translated: CASSYGLSWPQHF.

This clone came up a few times. V gene TRBV12-3 or TRBV12-4 combines with J gene TRBJ1-1; D might be TRBD1 (5 bases). V was trimmed by 6 bases and J by 0 bases, leaving 5 bases between them. The CDR3 is made up of 12 amino acids. The CDR3 is CASRTVNTEAFF. CDR3 sequence (DNA): TGTGCCAGCAGGACAGTGAACACTGAAGCTTTCTTT.

The V call is TRBV11-3, the J call TRBJ1-2; 9 nucleotides line up with TRBD1. Germline CDR1 is SGHNT and CDR2 is YENEEA. The junction had 9 bases not matched to a gene; V was cut back by 4 bases and J by 9 bases. CDR3 length: 14 amino acids. CDR3 nucleotides: TGTGCCAGCAGCTCGCTGGACAGGGGAACGAGCTACACCTTC. This sequence encodes CASSSLDRGTSYTF. Combining the CDR3 with reference TRBV11-3 and TRBJ1-2 gives the whole variable domain EAGVVQSPRYKIIEKKQPVAFWCNPISGHNTLYWYLQNLGQGPELLIRYENEEAVDDSQLPKDRFSAERLKGVDSTLKIQPAELGDSAVYLCASSSLDRGTSYTFGSGTRLTVV.

In nucleotides, the CDR3 is TGTGCCAGCAGTTTAACGGGCACAGATACGCAGTATTTT. This encodes CASSLTGTDTQYF. The chain carries TRBV12-3 or TRBV12-4 and TRBJ2-3, with unresolved D. The CDR3 length is 13 residues. Deletions cut 2 bases from V and 1 base from J, with 4 bases between.

This sequence joins TRBV27 and TRBJ2-7; the match to TRBD1 covers 9 bases. This CDR3 is 14 amino acids long. Per the germline V gene, CDR1 is MNHEY and CDR2 is SMNVEV (reference sequence). Trimming cost V 3 bases and J 9 bases; bases outside gene matches: 9. CDR3 nucleotides: TGTGCCAGCAGTTTCGCCGGGACAGGGACGGGGCAGTACTTC. This translates into CASSFAGTGTGQYF.

This rearrangement joins TRBV15 to TRBJ1-6; a possible D gene is TRBD1 (6 bases). Per the germline V gene, CDR1 is LNHNV and CDR2 is YYDKDF (reference sequence). This CDR3 region has 16 residues. V was shortened by 1 base and J by 3 bases, with 10 bases between the two germline ends. CDR3 DNA sequence: TGTGCCACCAGCAGAGTCCCAGGGGACTATAATTCACCCCTCCACTTT. Translated: CATSRVPGDYNSPLHF.

In regard to this clone: The same CDR3 arises from other DNA sequences in this sample as well. The chain employs TRBV29-1 and TRBJ1-2, with 9 nucleotides matching TRBD1. The V segment lost 6 bases and the J segment 2 bases; nucleotides outside the gene matches: 1. This CDR3 spans 12 amino acids. Looked up from germline, CDR1 is SQVTM and CDR2 is ANQGSEA. Written as DNA, the CDR3 is TGCAGCGTGGACAGGGGCAACTATGGCTACACCTTC. Residues: CSVDRGNYGYTF.

J is TRBJ2-3 and V is TRBV7-9; 7 bases map to TRBD2. The CDR3 extends over 14 amino acids. Germline V CDR1 and CDR2: SEHNR, FQNEAQ (reference sequence). V shed 6 bases, J shed 4 bases, and the junction held 7 bases outside the gene matches. The CDR3 bases are TGTGCCAGCAGGGGCGGCCGGGAGGCAGATACGCAGTATTTT. This gives the protein CASRGGREADTQYF.

This chain links TRBV9 with TRBJ2-1; 9 positions agree with TRBD2. J gave up 8 bases and V 0 bases, and 12 bases lay outside the gene matches. The CDR3 spans 17 residues. Germline values: CDR1 SGDLS, CDR2 YYNGEE. CDR3 sequence reads: CASSVGASGMGVDEQFF. CDR3 nucleotide sequence: TGTGCCAGCAGCGTAGGGGCTAGCGGGATGGGGGTAGATGAGCAGTTCTTC.

The chain employs TRBV4-1 and TRBJ1-1, with D unresolved. Trimming shortened V by 4 bases and J by 3 bases, and 15 bases separated the two germline ends. From germline, CDR1 is MGHRA and CDR2 YSYEKL. There are 15 residues in the CDR3. CDR3 residues: CASSRAVFVDTEAFF. The DNA of the CDR3 is TGCGCCAGCAGCCGTGCGGTATTCGTGGACACTGAAGCTTTCTTT.

DNA of the CDR3: TGCGCCAGCAGCTTGGGGGACAGGCGCACTGAAGCTTTCTTT. Amino acids: CASSLGDRRTEAFF. The chain is built from TRBV5-1 and TRBJ1-1; 8 bases map to TRBD1. The CDR3 length is 14 residues. V lost 0 bases to trimming and J lost 4 bases; unmatched junction nucleotides: 2. Germline V gene sequence: CDR1 SGHRS, CDR2 YFSETQ.

This CDR3 is CASIPKDRASNQPQHF. CDR3 bases: TGTGCCAGCATTCCGAAGGACAGGGCTAGCAATCAGCCCCAGCATTTT. The chain joins TRBV28 to TRBJ1-5; 8 nucleotides line up with TRBD1. Losses at the gene ends were 7 bases for V and 0 bases for J; bases not matched to a gene: 8. This CDR3 is 16 amino acids long. Per the germline V gene, CDR1 is MDHEN and CDR2 is SYDVKM. The full variable domain, completed using reference TRBV28 and TRBJ1-5, is DVKVTQSSRYLVKRTGEKVFLECVQDMDHENMFWYRQDPGLGLRLIYFSYDVKMKEKGDIPEGYSVSREKKERFSLILESASTNQTSMYLCASIPKDRASNQPQHFGDGTRLSIL.

The chain links TRBV7-9 to TRBJ1-2, with D possibly matching TRBD1 (6 bases). The length of the CDR3 is 14 residues. Germline loops: CDR1 SEHNR, CDR2 FQNEAQ (reference sequence). Deletions cut 5 bases from V and 7 bases from J, with 17 bases between. CDR3 sequence reads: CASSREGGPGGYTF. For the CDR3, the DNA is TGTGCCAGCAGCCGGGAGGGGGGGCCCGGTGGCTACACCTTC.

The CDR3 loop reads CASQGAAYGYTF. CDR3 bases: TGTGCCAGCCAGGGGGCCGCCTATGGCTACACCTTC. V gene TRBV7-8 combines with J gene TRBJ1-2; 8 nucleotides match TRBD1. The CDR3 length is 12 residues. CDR1 and CDR2 from the germline V gene are SGHVS and FQNEAQ. V lost 8 bases and J lost 4; bases outside the gene matches: 3.

This clone was observed once. The chain uses TRBV19 and TRBJ1-2, with D possibly being TRBD1 (5 bases). From germline, CDR1 is LNHDA and CDR2 SQIVND (reference sequence). This CDR3 contains 14 residues. Trimming stripped 4 bases from V and 4 bases from J, with 13 bases between. This chain's CDR3 is CASSTLTDRYGYTF. DNA of the CDR3: TGTGCCAGTAGTACGTTGACAGACCGCTATGGCTACACCTTC.

This clone appeared a few times. The V and J genes are TRBV5-6 and TRBJ2-7; 7 bases align to TRBD1. In germline, CDR1 is SGHDT, CDR2 YYEEEE. Unmatched junction bases numbered 2, after V lost 4 bases and J lost 4 bases. The CDR3 has 12 amino acids. This CDR3 reads CASSRGPYEQYF. CDR3 in DNA: TGTGCCAGCAGCAGGGGGCCGTACGAGCAGTACTTC.

This chain links TRBV28 with TRBJ1-1; TRBD1 is a possible D gene (5 bases). Germline loops: CDR1 MDHEN, CDR2 SYDVKM. The V gene lost 4 bases and the J gene lost 1 base, with 16 bases spanning the gap. The length of the CDR3 is 16 residues. The CDR3 spells CASSSWGGLENTEAFF. The CDR3 bases are TGTGCCAGCAGTTCCTGGGGGGGGTTGGAGAACACTGAAGCTTTCTTT.

V gene TRBV28 combines with J gene TRBJ1-6, with D possibly TRBD1 on 5 matching bases. The CDR3 is 17 residues long. CDR1 is MDHEN, CDR2 SYDVKM, per germline. V was trimmed by 5 bases and J by 5 bases, leaving 19 bases between them. CDR3: CASSPRGPGGNNSPLHF. As DNA, the CDR3 is TGTGCCAGCAGTCCTAGGGGCCCGGGGGGAAATAATTCACCCCTCCACTTT.

V usage is TRBV9 and J usage is TRBJ2-2, with 10 bases fitting TRBD1. The germline gives CDR1 SGDLS, CDR2 YYNGEE. V shed 2 bases and J 6 bases; nucleotides not matched to a gene: 4. The CDR3 runs to 15 residues. In nucleotides, the CDR3 is TGTGCCAGCAGCGTCGGACAGGGGGTCGCCGGGGAGCTGTTTTTT. Protein sequence: CASSVGQGVAGELFF.

The gene calls are TRBV7-9 and TRBJ2-1; 7 bases match TRBD1. Germline loops: CDR1 SEHNR, CDR2 FQNEAQ (reference sequence). Losses at the gene ends were 3 bases for V and 6 bases for J; bases not matched to a gene: 14. CDR3 length: 17 residues. The CDR3 loop reads CASSFSRGRFQFNEQFF. CDR3 DNA sequence: TGTGCCAGCAGCTTTTCGAGGGGGCGCTTTCAGTTCAATGAGCAGTTCTTC.

The chain combines TRBV5-1 with TRBJ1-3; D not resolved. The germline gives CDR1 SGHRS, CDR2 YFSETQ. Trimming took off 0 bases at V and 3 bases at J, with 10 bases between the two ends. There are 15 residues in the CDR3. The CDR3 reads CASSLAAGFGNTIYF. In nucleotides, the CDR3 is TGCGCCAGCAGCTTGGCCGCGGGCTTTGGAAACACCATATATTTT.

The chain is built from TRBV19 and TRBJ1-5; D is possibly TRBD1 (6 bases). Deletions cut 8 bases from V and 7 bases from J, with 24 bases between. CDR1 and CDR2 from the germline V gene are LNHDA and SQIVND (reference sequence). The CDR3 contains 16 residues. The DNA of the CDR3 is TGTGCCAGTCGAACGACCCAACAGGGCTTAGGGCAGCCCCAGCATTTT. It specifies CASRTTQQGLGQPQHF.

The rearrangement joins TRBV6-2 or TRBV6-3 to TRBJ2-2; 11 bases align to TRBD2. Trimming took 4 bases from V and 6 from J; bases not matched to a gene: 10. CDR1 is MNHEY, CDR2 SVGEGT, per germline. The CDR3 totals 17 residues. CDR3 DNA sequence: TGTGCCAGCAGTTCGGGATTCACTAGCGGGGGCTCCGGGGAGCTGTTTTTT. As protein: CASSSGFTSGGSGELFF.

V gene TRBV23-1 combines with J gene TRBJ2-7; TRBD1 agrees at 9 bases. TRBV23-1 is annotated as an ORF whose role is uncertain. V lost 9 bases and J lost 2; bases outside the gene matches: 8. This CDR3 comprises 14 residues. The DNA of the CDR3 is TGCGCCAGTACGAAGGACAGGGGACCCTACGAGCAGTACTTC. This sequence encodes CASTKDRGPYEQYF.